Here is one T cell receptor beta chain with its context. The CDR3 has 15 residues. J gave up 3 bases and V 7 bases, and 10 bases lay outside the gene matches. Germline values: CDR1 MDHEN, CDR2 SYDVKM. This sample was taken from a study of T cell changes during pregnancy in multiple sclerosis. TCRdb keeps only in-frame clones here, not all; method: immunoSEQ multiplex PCR. The data contain about 69,000 clones, about 92% of them seen just once; the ten biggest clones take up less than 2%. The chain links TRBV28 to TRBJ2-7, with 9 bases aligning to TRBD2. Material: peripheral blood, obtained in the third trimester of pregnancy. The clonotype was recovered from a female donor in good health, enrolled as a control in a pregnancy study. The CDR3 region is CASTTPASGNYEQYF. For the CDR3, the DNA is TGTGCCAGCACCACTCCGGCTAGCGGGAACTACGAGCAGTACTTC.